This passage covers 4 T cell receptor beta chains from one sample sequenced in a study of blood T cell repertoires in COVID-19. TCRdb's table, derived via immunoSEQ multiplex PCR, lists solely in-frame clones and lacks some. The sample comprises about 15,000 clones, around 73% of which are singletons, and around 15% rests with the top ten. Input material: peripheral blood. All receptors come from a human donor in a cohort sampled during active COVID-19.

This clone was found once. A read error may produce the germline difference seen at one junction end. This chain connects TRBV15 to TRBJ2-2, with 9 bases matching TRBD2. CDR1 is LNHNV, CDR2 YYDKDF, per germline (reference sequence). The CDR3 loop spans 15 amino acids. CDR3 in amino acids: CATGRAGGWTGELFF. The DNA for the CDR3 is TGTGCCACCGGCAGAGCGGGGGGATGGACCGGGGAGCTGTTTTTT.

This clone came up once. The chain joins TRBV14 to TRBJ2-1; the D gene is possibly TRBD1 (6 bases). Germline values: CDR1 SGHDN, CDR2 FVKESK. Trimming took 4 bases from V and 9 from J, leaving 22 bases between them. The length of the CDR3 is 16 residues. DNA of the CDR3: TGTGCCAGCAGCCCTAGTCAGGGGCGCTTATTAGTTGAGCAGTTCTTC. Translation: CASSPSQGRLLVEQFF.

This clone was detected only once. The chain is built from TRBV19 and TRBJ2-5; tentative D call: TRBD1 (6 bases). This CDR3 is built from 16 residues. CDR1 and CDR2 from the germline V gene are LNHDA and SQIVND (reference sequence). V lost 5 bases and J lost 3, with 19 bases in between. In DNA form, the CDR3 reads TGTGCCAGTAGTGAACAACGTGGACAGAACGAAGAGACCCAGTACTTC. Residues: CASSEQRGQNEETQYF.

This clone came up a few times. The V and J genes are TRBV5-6 and TRBJ1-4; 7 bases align to TRBD1. Germline lookup yields CDR1 SGHDT and CDR2 YYEEEE. The trim removed 4 bases at V and 7 bases at J, leaving 7 bases unmatched. CDR3 length: 14 residues. CDR3 region: CASSLTGTGEKLFF. Written as DNA, the CDR3 is TGTGCCAGCAGCCTGACAGGGACGGGTGAAAAACTGTTTTTT.